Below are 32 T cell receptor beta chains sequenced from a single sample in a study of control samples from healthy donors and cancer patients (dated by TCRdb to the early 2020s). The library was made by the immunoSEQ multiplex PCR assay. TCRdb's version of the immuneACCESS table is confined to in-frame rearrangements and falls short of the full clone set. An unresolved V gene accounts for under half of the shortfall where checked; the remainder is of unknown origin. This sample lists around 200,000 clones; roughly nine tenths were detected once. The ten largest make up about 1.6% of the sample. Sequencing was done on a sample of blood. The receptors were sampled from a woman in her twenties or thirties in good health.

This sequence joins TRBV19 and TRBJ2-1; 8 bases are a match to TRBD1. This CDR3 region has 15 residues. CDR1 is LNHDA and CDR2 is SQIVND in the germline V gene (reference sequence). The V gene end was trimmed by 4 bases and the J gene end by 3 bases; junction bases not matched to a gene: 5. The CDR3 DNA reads TGTGCCAGTAGTACAGGGGGCGGTAACTACAATGAGCAGTTCTTC. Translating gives CASSTGGGNYNEQFF.

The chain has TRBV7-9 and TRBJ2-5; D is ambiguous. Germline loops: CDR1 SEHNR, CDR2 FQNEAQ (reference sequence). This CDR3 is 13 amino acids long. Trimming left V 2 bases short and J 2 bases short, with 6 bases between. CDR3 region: CASSLFQQETQYF. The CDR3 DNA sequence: TGTGCCAGCAGCTTATTTCAGCAAGAGACCCAGTACTTC.

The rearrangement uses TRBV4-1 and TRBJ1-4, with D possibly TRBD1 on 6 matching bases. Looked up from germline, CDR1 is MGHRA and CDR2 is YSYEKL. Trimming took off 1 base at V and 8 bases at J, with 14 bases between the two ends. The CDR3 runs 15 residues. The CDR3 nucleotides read TGCGCCAGCAGCCAAGGGGCAGGGCAGGGGGAAAAACTGTTTTTT. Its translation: CASSQGAGQGEKLFF.

For the CDR3, the DNA is TGTGCCAGCAGCTTATACGGCGGCACAGATACGCAGTATTTT. Translating it yields CASSLYGGTDTQYF. The rearrangement links TRBV11-1 to TRBJ2-3, with D hard to call. Germline V gene data show CDR1 as SGHAT and CDR2 as FQDESV (reference sequence). The CDR3 contains 14 residues. Trimming stripped 2 bases from V and 1 base from J, with 7 bases between.

The CDR3 is CATETGTTEAFF. In DNA form, the CDR3 reads TGTGCCACGGAGACAGGGACCACTGAAGCTTTCTTT. The genes are TRBV11-3 and TRBJ1-1, with 7 bases matching TRBD1. The J segment lost 4 bases and the V segment lost 10 bases, leaving 6 bases of the junction unmatched. Germline lookup yields CDR1 SGHNT and CDR2 YENEEA. The CDR3 has 12 residues.

The CDR3 here is CASSLGGKNIQYF. CDR3 bases: TGTGCCAGCAGCTTAGGCGGTAAAAACATTCAGTACTTC. The chain links TRBV7-6 to TRBJ2-4; D ambiguous. This CDR3 has 13 amino acids. Germline CDR1 SGHVS, CDR2 FNYEAQ. The germline V and J ends were trimmed by 1 base and 4 bases, with 5 bases remaining between them.

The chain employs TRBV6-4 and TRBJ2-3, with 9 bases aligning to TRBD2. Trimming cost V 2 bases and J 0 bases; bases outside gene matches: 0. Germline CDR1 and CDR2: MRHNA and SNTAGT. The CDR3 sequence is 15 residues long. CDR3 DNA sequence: TGTGCCAGCAGTGACGCGGGGGGGAGCACAGATACGCAGTATTTT. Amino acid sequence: CASSDAGGSTDTQYF.

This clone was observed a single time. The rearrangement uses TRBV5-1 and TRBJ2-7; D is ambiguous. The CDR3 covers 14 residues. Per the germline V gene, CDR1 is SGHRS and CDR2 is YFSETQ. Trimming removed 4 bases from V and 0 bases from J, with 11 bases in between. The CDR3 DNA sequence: TGCGCCAGCAGCCTACCGGAGAGCTCCTACGAGCAGTACTTC. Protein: CASSLPESSYEQYF.

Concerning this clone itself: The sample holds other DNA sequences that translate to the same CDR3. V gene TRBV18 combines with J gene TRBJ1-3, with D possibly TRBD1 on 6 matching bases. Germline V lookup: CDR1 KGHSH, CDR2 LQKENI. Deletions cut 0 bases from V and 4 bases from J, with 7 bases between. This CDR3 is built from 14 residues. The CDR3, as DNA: TGTGCCAGCTCACCACCCGGACAGGGAAACACCATATATTTT. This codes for CASSPPGQGNTIYF.

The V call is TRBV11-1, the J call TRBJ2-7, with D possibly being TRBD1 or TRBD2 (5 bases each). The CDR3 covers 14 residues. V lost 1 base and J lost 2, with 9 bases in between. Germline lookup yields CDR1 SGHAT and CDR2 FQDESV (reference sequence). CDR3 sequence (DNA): TGTGCCAGCAGCTTAGAGCTGGGACCCTACGAGCAGTACTTC. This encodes CASSLELGPYEQYF.

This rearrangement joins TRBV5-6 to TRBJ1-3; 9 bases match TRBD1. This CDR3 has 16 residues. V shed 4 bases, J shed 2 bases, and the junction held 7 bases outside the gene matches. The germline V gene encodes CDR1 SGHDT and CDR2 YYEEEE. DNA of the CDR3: TGTGCCAGCAGCAGAAGAACAGGGGGCCCTGGAAACACCATATATTTT. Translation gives CASSRRTGGPGNTIYF.

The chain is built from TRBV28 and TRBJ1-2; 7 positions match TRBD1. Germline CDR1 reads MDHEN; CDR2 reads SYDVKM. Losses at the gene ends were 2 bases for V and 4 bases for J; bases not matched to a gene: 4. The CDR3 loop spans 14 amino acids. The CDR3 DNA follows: TGTGCCAGCAGTTTACAGGGGGGCGGCTATGGCTACACCTTC. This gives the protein CASSLQGGGYGYTF.

The CDR3 bases are TGTGCCAGCAGCGAAAACCGGGACAGGGTTGGAAACACCATATATTTT. It translates to CASSENRDRVGNTIYF. The V and J genes are TRBV9 and TRBJ1-3, with 9 positions matching TRBD1. The germline gives CDR1 SGDLS, CDR2 YYNGEE. CDR3 size: 16 residues. After removal of 3 bases from V and 3 bases from J, the junction contained 7 bases not matched to a gene.

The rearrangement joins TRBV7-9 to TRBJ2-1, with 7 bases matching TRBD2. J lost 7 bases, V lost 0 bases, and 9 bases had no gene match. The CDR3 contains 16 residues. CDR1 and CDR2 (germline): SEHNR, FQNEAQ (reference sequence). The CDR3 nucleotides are TGTGCCAGCAGCTTAGCGGGAGGGATGGCACGAAATGAGCAGTTCTTC. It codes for CASSLAGGMARNEQFF.

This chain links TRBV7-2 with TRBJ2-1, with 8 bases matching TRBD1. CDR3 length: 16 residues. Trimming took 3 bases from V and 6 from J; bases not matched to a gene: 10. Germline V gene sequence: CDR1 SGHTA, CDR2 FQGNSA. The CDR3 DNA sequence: TGTGCCAGCAGCTTCCAGGGGGCGCGAGGAGTCAATGAGCAGTTCTTC. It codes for CASSFQGARGVNEQFF.

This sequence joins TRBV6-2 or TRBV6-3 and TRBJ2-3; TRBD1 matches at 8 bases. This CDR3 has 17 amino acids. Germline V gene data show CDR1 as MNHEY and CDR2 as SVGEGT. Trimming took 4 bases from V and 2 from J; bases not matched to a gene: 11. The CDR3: CASSSPPRGRFTDTQYF. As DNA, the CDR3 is TGTGCCAGCAGTTCCCCCCCCAGGGGGCGTTTCACAGATACGCAGTATTTT.

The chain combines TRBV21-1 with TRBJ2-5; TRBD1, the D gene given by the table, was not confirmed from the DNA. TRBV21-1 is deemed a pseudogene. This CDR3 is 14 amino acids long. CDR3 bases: TGTGCCAGCAGCAAAGTACAGGGGGGAGAGACCCAGTACTTC. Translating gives CASSKVQGGETQYF.

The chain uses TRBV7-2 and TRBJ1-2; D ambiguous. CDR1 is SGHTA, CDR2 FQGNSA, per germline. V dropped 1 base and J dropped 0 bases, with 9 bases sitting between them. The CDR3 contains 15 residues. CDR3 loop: CASSLETGPNYGYTF. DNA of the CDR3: TGTGCCAGCAGCTTAGAGACCGGTCCTAACTATGGCTACACCTTC.

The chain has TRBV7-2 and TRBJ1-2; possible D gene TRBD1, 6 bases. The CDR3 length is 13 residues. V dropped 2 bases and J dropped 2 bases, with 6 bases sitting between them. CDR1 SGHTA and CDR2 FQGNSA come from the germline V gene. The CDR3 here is CASSLQGNYGYTF. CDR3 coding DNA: TGTGCCAGCAGCTTACAGGGGAACTATGGCTACACCTTC.

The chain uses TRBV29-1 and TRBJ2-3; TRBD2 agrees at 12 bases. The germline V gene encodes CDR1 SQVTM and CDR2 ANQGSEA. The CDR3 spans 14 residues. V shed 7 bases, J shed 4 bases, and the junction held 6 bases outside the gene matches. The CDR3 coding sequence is TGCAGCGCTATGACTAGCGGGAGTCCAGATACGCAGTATTTT. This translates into CSAMTSGSPDTQYF.

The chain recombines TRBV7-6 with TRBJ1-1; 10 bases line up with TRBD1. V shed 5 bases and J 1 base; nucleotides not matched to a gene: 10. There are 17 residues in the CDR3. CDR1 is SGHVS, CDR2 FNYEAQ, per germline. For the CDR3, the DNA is TGTGCCAGCAGCCCCAGACAGGGGGCGGCGGGGAACACTGAAGCTTTCTTT. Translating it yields CASSPRQGAAGNTEAFF.

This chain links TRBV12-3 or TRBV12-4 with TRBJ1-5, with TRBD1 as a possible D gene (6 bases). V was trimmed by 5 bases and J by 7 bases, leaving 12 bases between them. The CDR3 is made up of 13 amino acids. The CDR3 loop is CASSRRGWQPQHF. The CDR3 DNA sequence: TGTGCCAGCAGTCGCAGGGGTTGGCAGCCCCAGCATTTT.

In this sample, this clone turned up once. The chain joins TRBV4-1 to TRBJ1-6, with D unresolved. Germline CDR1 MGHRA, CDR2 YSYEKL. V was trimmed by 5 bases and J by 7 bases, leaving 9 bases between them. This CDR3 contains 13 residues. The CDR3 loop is CASSLRLNSPLHF. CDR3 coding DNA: TGCGCCAGCAGCTTACGCCTCAATTCACCCCTCCACTTT.

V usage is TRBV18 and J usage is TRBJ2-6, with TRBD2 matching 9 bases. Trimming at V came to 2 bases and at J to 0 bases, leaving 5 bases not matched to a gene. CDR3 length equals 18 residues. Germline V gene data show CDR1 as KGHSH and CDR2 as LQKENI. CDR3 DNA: TGTGCCAGCTCACCATCACGACTAGCGGTCTCTGGGGCCAACGTCCTGACTTTC. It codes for CASSPSRLAVSGANVLTF.

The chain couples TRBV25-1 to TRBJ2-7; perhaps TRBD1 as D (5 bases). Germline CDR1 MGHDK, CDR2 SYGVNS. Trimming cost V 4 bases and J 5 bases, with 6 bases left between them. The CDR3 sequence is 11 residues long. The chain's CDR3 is CASSVTDEQYF. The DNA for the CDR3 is TGTGCCAGCAGTGTGACAGACGAGCAGTACTTC.

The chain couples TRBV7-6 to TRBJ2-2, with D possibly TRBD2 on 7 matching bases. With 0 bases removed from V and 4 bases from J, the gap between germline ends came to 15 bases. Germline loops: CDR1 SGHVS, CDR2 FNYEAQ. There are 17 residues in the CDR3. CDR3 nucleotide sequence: TGTGCCAGCAGCTTAGCCGGGGGCGGGAGAGTCACCGGGGAGCTGTTTTTT. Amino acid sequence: CASSLAGGGRVTGELFF.

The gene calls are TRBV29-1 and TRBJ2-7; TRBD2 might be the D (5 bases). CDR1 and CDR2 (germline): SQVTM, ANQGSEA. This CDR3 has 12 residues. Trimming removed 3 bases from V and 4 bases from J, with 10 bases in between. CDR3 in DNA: TGCAGCGTTGAGAGGGATTGGTACGAGCAGTACTTC. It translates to CSVERDWYEQYF.

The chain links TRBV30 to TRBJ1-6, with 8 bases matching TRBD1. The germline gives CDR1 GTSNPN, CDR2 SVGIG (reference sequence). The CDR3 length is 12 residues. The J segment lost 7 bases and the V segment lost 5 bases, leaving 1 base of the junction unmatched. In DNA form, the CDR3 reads TGTGCCTGGGACAGGGGCAATTCACCCCTCCACTTT. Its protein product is CAWDRGNSPLHF.

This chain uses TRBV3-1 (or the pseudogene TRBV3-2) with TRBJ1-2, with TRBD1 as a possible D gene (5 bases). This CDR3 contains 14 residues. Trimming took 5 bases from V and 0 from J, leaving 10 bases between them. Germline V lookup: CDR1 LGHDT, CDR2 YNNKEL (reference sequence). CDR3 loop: CASSAATANYGYTF. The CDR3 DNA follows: TGTGCCAGCAGCGCAGCGACAGCTAACTATGGCTACACCTTC.

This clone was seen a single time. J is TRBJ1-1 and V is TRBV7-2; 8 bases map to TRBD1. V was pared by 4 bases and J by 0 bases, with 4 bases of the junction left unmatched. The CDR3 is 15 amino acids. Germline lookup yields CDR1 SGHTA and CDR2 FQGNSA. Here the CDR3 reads CASSSSGGMNTEAFF. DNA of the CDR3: TGTGCCAGCAGCTCCTCAGGGGGCATGAACACTGAAGCTTTCTTT.

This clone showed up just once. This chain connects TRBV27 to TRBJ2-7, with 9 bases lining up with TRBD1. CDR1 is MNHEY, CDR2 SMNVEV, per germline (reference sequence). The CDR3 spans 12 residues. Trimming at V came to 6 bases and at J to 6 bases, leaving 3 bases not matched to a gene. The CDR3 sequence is CASRETGGEQYF. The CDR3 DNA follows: TGTGCCAGCAGGGAGACAGGGGGCGAGCAGTACTTC.

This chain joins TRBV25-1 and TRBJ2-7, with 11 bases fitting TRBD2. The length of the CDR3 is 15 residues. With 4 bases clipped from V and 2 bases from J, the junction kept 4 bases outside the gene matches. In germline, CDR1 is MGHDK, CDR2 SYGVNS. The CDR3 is CASSGTSGPTYEQYF. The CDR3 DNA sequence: TGTGCCAGCAGTGGGACTAGCGGGCCCACCTACGAGCAGTACTTC.